This record looks at one TCR beta chain sequence and its context. What it binds is unknown. This record comes from a study of T cells in Graves' hyperthyroidism and ophthalmopathy. The overall study: Once the initial diagnosis was made, peripheral blood was obtained before any treatment.

Study results and limitations: The model foresaw ophthalmopathy a median approximately 6.3 months prior to onset.

The authors deemed Graves' hyperthyroidism stable absent ophthalmopathy progression within 18 months. Cells are PBMCs isolated from more than 8.5 ml of fresh blood. Amplification yielded TCR beta CDR3 regions, with RNA transcripts as the source. An initial round of RT-PCR targeting the TCR CDR3 relied on the HTBI primer set. TCRdb fed the multiplex PCR reads into MiXCR, producing one record per CDR3 protein. The sample carries about 590,000 distinct CDR3 sequences, roughly 14% recorded once. The CDR3 loop spans 15 amino acids. V lost 2 bases to trimming and J lost 7 bases; unmatched junction nucleotides: 5. The germline CDR1 and CDR2 sequences are MNHNY and SVGAGI (reference sequence).

V usage is TRBV6-6 and J usage is TRBJ2-7; TRBD2 matches at 13 bases. The receptor comes from a woman aged 30 to 39 with Graves' hyperthyroidism. Sequenced sample: blood. CDR3 nucleotides: TGTGCCAGCAGTTACACTAGCGGGAGGGTGGAGGAGCAGTACTTC. Protein product: CASSYTSGRVEEQYF.